These 20 T cell receptor beta chains share one sample of origin, sequenced in a study of T cells in Graves' hyperthyroidism and ophthalmopathy. Amplification of TCR beta CDR3 regions used RNA as the template. TCR CDR3 underwent first-round RT-PCR with the HTBI primer set. TCRdb ran MiXCR on the multiplex PCR reads and lists one entry per CDR3 protein. This table holds a few hundred thousand distinct CDR3 sequences, around a sixth found once. The sequencing input was blood. These TCRs come from a man aged 18 to 35 with Graves' ophthalmopathy.

CDR3 nucleotide sequence: TGCAGCGTTGAAGAAGCAGGTAAAGCTTTCTTT. This codes for CSVEEAGKAFF. The chain has TRBV29-1 and TRBJ1-1; D ambiguous. The V gene lost 0 bases and the J gene lost 9 bases, with 8 bases spanning the gap. This CDR3 spans 11 amino acids. Per the germline V gene, CDR1 is SQVTM and CDR2 is ANQGSEA.

This clonotype was found many times. CDR3 DNA: TGTGCCATCAGCGGGACAGGGAACACTGAAGCTTTCTTT. The encoded protein is CAISGTGNTEAFF. The chain combines TRBV10-3 with TRBJ1-1; 8 bases match TRBD1. Germline lookup yields CDR1 ENHRY and CDR2 SYGVKD. The CDR3 has 13 amino acids. V trimming: 6 bases; J trimming: 1 base; junction bases outside the gene matches: 1.

This clonotype has a count of ten or more. The J gene is TRBJ2-7, the V gene TRBV6-1; 10 bases fit TRBD2. Germline CDR1 MNHNS, CDR2 SASEGT. J gave up 0 bases and V 6 bases, and 5 bases lay outside the gene matches. CDR3 length equals 15 residues. CDR3 nucleotide sequence: TGTGCCAGCAGCGCTAGCGGGGGATCCTCCTACGAGCAGTACTTC. Amino acids: CASSASGGSSYEQYF.

This clonotype turned up a few times. The chain links TRBV2 to TRBJ2-2; 9 nucleotides agree with TRBD1. Unmatched junction bases numbered 9, after V lost 6 bases and J lost 4 bases. The CDR3 runs 16 residues. Germline V gene lookup returns CDR1 SNHLY and CDR2 FYNNEI. The DNA for the CDR3 is TGTGCCAGCAGCGCCCACCGGGACAGGGTCACCGGGGAGCTGTTTTTT. Its translation is CASSAHRDRVTGELFF.

The rearrangement joins TRBV10-2 to TRBJ2-3; unclear D gene. Per the germline V gene, CDR1 is WSHSY and CDR2 is SAAADI. V lost 0 bases and J lost 0, with 28 bases in between. CDR3 length: 22 residues. The CDR3 DNA reads TGCGCCAGCAGTGAGTCGGTACTGGAAACCTACCTCGTTCGTAAAAGCACAGATACGCAGTATTTT. The encoded protein is CASSESVLETYLVRKSTDTQYF.

This clonotype was counted a few times. The chain has TRBV19 and TRBJ2-4; TRBD1 is a possible D gene (5 bases). In germline, CDR1 is LNHDA, CDR2 SQIVND (reference sequence). V was cut by 9 bases and J by 8 bases, with 17 bases left in between. This CDR3 has 13 residues. The CDR3 loop is CASAPQGGDIQYF. Written as DNA, the CDR3 is TGTGCCAGCGCCCCCCAGGGTGGCGACATTCAGTACTTC.

This clonotype was seen repeatedly, ten times or more. The chain combines TRBV20-1 with TRBJ2-5; D is tentatively TRBD1 or TRBD2 (5 bases each). This CDR3 region has 11 residues. The V end was cut by 3 bases, the J end by 5 bases, with 7 bases between. The germline V gene encodes CDR1 DFQATT and CDR2 SNEGSKA (reference sequence). This CDR3 reads CSASEGETQYF. The CDR3 DNA reads TGCAGTGCTAGTGAGGGGGAGACCCAGTACTTC.

The chain has TRBV20-1 and TRBJ1-5; D is unclear. Trimming took off 3 bases at V and 1 base at J, with 10 bases between the two ends. The germline V gene encodes CDR1 DFQATT and CDR2 SNEGSKA (reference sequence). CDR3 length equals 14 residues. CDR3 DNA sequence: TGCAGTGCTAGGCCCGCCGACAGCAATCAGCCCCAGCATTTT. As protein: CSARPADSNQPQHF.

The rearrangement uses TRBV18 and TRBJ2-5; 8 nucleotides line up with TRBD2. V was clipped by 2 bases and J by 5 bases; unmatched bases: 4. Germline V CDR1 and CDR2: KGHSH, LQKENI. The CDR3 sequence is 14 residues long. CDR3 protein: CASSPSGGPETQYF. The CDR3 DNA is TGTGCCAGCTCACCAAGCGGGGGCCCGGAGACCCAGTACTTC.

Concerning this clonotype itself: A much larger clone differs by one base, so this may be a read error. As DNA, the CDR3 is TGTACCAGTAAAAAGACCGACACAGATACGCAGTATTTT. It specifies CTSKKTDTDTQYF. The genes are TRBV19 and TRBJ2-3; D gene unclear. Germline CDR1 reads LNHDA; CDR2 reads SQIVND (reference sequence). The CDR3 contains 13 residues.

This clonotype was counted many times. V and J are TRBV11-2 and TRBJ1-1; 8 bases are a match to TRBD1. J gave up 0 bases and V 4 bases, and 7 bases lay outside the gene matches. CDR1 SGHAT and CDR2 FQNNGV come from the germline V gene. CDR3 length: 16 residues. CDR3 DNA sequence: TGTGCCAGCAGCTCCCAGGGGGCGGATATGAACACTGAAGCTTTCTTT. This sequence encodes CASSSQGADMNTEAFF.

This chain connects TRBV19 to TRBJ1-1, with 8 positions matching TRBD1. Germline-derived CDR1 and CDR2 are LNHDA and SQIVND (reference sequence). The trim removed 5 bases at V and 5 bases at J, leaving 10 bases unmatched. The CDR3 runs 15 residues. The CDR3 reads CASSYSTGAGTEAFF. As DNA, the CDR3 is TGTGCCAGTAGTTACTCGACAGGGGCAGGGACTGAAGCTTTCTTT.

In its sample, this clonotype was seen many times. V is TRBV11-2 and J is TRBJ1-3; D uncertain. Germline V lookup: CDR1 SGHAT, CDR2 FQNNGV. Trimming removed 5 bases at V and 0 bases at J, with 8 bases between. The CDR3 length is 14 residues. The CDR3 DNA sequence: TGTGCCAGCAGCCCCACTATCTCTGGAAACACCATATATTTT. Its protein product is CASSPTISGNTIYF.

In its sample, this clonotype was seen many times. The DNA of the CDR3 is TGTGCCAGCAGCCCGCCCGACGGCTACGAGCAGTACTTC. Its translation is CASSPPDGYEQYF. The chain couples TRBV28 to TRBJ2-7; unclear D gene. CDR1 MDHEN and CDR2 SYDVKM come from the germline V gene. Trimming took 6 bases from V and 3 from J, leaving 12 bases between them. The CDR3 is 13 amino acids. Variable domain in full (rest from reference TRBV28 and TRBJ2-7): DVKVTQSSRYLVKRTGEKVFLECVQDMDHENMFWYRQDPGLGLRLIYFSYDVKMKEKGDIPEGYSVSREKKERFSLILESASTNQTSMYLCASSPPDGYEQYFGPGTRLTVT.

V gene TRBV7-9 combines with J gene TRBJ1-4; D unclear. The CDR3 covers 15 residues. V dropped 1 base and J dropped 8 bases, with 14 bases sitting between them. From germline, CDR1 is SEHNR and CDR2 FQNEAQ (reference sequence). The CDR3: CASSLEATSGEKLFF. CDR3 nucleotide sequence: TGTGCCAGCAGCTTAGAGGCGACGAGCGGGGAAAAACTGTTTTTT.

This clonotype came up a few times. This rearrangement joins TRBV19 to TRBJ1-5; TRBD1 is a possible D gene (5 bases). This CDR3 has 17 amino acids. In germline, CDR1 is LNHDA, CDR2 SQIVND (reference sequence). V lost 1 base and J lost 3, with 16 bases in between. This CDR3 is CASSIVRELTLNQPQHF. DNA for the CDR3: TGTGCCAGTAGTATAGTCAGGGAGCTGACCCTCAATCAGCCCCAGCATTTT.

This clonotype was picked up many times. The chain employs TRBV20-1 and TRBJ1-4; no definite D call. There are 12 residues in the CDR3. V lost 5 bases to trimming and J lost 4 bases, with 8 bases between them. The germline gives CDR1 DFQATT, CDR2 SNEGSKA (reference sequence). Written as DNA, the CDR3 is TGCAGTGCTGTGAAGCGTAATGAAAAACTGTTTTTT. Amino acid sequence: CSAVKRNEKLFF.

This clonotype has ten or more counts. The J gene is TRBJ1-1, the V gene TRBV28, with D uncertain. Deletions cut 6 bases from V and 3 bases from J, with 14 bases between. The germline V gene has CDR1 MDHEN and CDR2 SYDVKM. The CDR3 length is 14 residues. In DNA, the CDR3 is TGTGCCAGCAGGGGGTTTTCAATGGACACTGAAGCTTTCTTT. Protein product: CASRGFSMDTEAFF.

This clonotype appeared a few times. The CDR3, as DNA: TGCAGTGCGGGGGGGAGACTGGGTTTTTACGAGCAGTACTTC. Translating it yields CSAGGRLGFYEQYF. V is TRBV20-1 and J is TRBJ2-7; 7 positions match TRBD2. This CDR3 has 14 residues. Germline trimming cut 6 bases from V and 4 bases from J; bases unmatched to any gene: 12. The germline CDR1 and CDR2 sequences are DFQATT and SNEGSKA (reference sequence).

This clonotype occurred a few times. This rearrangement joins TRBV29-1 to TRBJ2-1; 8 positions agree with TRBD1. J lost 3 bases, V lost 1 base, and 8 bases had no gene match. Germline CDR1 reads SQVTM; CDR2 reads ANQGSEA. The CDR3 contains 16 residues. The CDR3 coding sequence is TGCAGCGTTGAAGGGACTCAGGGGGCTGACTACAATGAGCAGTTCTTC. Its protein is CSVEGTQGADYNEQFF.